These 29 T cell receptor beta chains originate from one sample sequenced in a study of T cell changes during pregnancy in multiple sclerosis. Only in-frame clones appear in the TCRdb table, and some are missing; sequencing was by immunoSEQ multiplex PCR. This table holds fewer than 55,000 clones, almost 90% found once. The sample consisted of peripheral blood, taken in the second trimester of pregnancy. These receptor sequences come from a female donor in good health, enrolled as a control in a pregnancy study.

J is TRBJ1-4 and V is TRBV27, with 8 bases identical to TRBD1. The CDR3 runs 14 residues. J gave up 6 bases and V 2 bases, and 2 bases lay outside the gene matches. Germline CDR1 and CDR2: MNHEY and SMNVEV (reference sequence). The CDR3 loop reads CASSLVQGDEKLFF. In DNA, the CDR3 is TGTGCCAGCAGTTTAGTACAGGGGGATGAAAAACTGTTTTTT.

This clone was counted once. The V call is TRBV5-8, the J call TRBJ1-1; D might be TRBD1 (6 bases). Germline CDR1 reads SGHTS; CDR2 reads YDEGEE. Trimming cost V 1 base and J 10 bases, with 8 bases left between them. CDR3 length: 11 amino acids. The CDR3 reads CASSLTGPAFF. The CDR3 coding sequence is TGTGCCAGCAGCTTGACAGGGCCAGCTTTCTTT.

The V and J genes are TRBV5-6 and TRBJ1-4; unclear D gene. V shed 3 bases and J shed 8 bases, with 11 bases lying between them. The germline gives CDR1 SGHDT, CDR2 YYEEEE. The length of the CDR3 is 13 residues. Here the CDR3 DNA reads TGTGCCAGCAGCTCCGCGGATCTCGAAAAACTGTTTTTT. It specifies CASSSADLEKLFF.

The V call is TRBV7-2, the J call TRBJ2-2, with 10 bases identical to TRBD2. CDR3 length: 17 residues. The germline gives CDR1 SGHTA, CDR2 FQGNSA. V shed 5 bases, J shed 6 bases, and the junction held 12 bases outside the gene matches. This CDR3 reads CASSLSASGRVAGELFF. The CDR3 nucleotides are TGTGCCAGCAGCCTATCGGCTAGCGGGAGAGTTGCCGGGGAGCTGTTTTTT.

The chain joins TRBV5-5 to TRBJ1-2; the D gene is possibly TRBD1 (5 bases). V lost 3 bases, J lost 6 bases, and 9 bases lay in between. Germline V gives CDR1 SGHKS, CDR2 YYEKEE (reference sequence). The CDR3 runs 12 residues. CDR3 loop: CASSSSRDGYTF. The CDR3 DNA is TGTGCCAGCAGCTCGAGCAGGGATGGCTACACCTTC.

This clone was found a few times. The J gene is TRBJ2-5, the V gene TRBV5-4; TRBD2 aligns across 10 bases. The CDR3 runs to 16 residues. The germline gives CDR1 SGHNT, CDR2 YYREEE (reference sequence). J was trimmed by 5 bases and V by 0 bases; bases with no gene match: 7. This CDR3 reads CASSLGASGGFETQYF. CDR3 DNA: TGTGCCAGCAGCTTGGGAGCTAGCGGGGGTTTTGAGACCCAGTACTTC.

This clone has a handful of counts. The chain links TRBV2 to TRBJ1-6; 7 bases line up with TRBD1. The V segment lost 5 bases and the J segment 11 bases; nucleotides outside the gene matches: 9. The CDR3 runs to 14 residues. Germline V gives CDR1 SNHLY, CDR2 FYNNEI. The CDR3 DNA follows: TGTGCCAGCAGTCAGACAGGGACTAGGACACCCCTCCACTTT. This gives the protein CASSQTGTRTPLHF.

This chain joins TRBV5-1 and TRBJ2-7; 8 nucleotides line up with TRBD1. This CDR3 comprises 14 residues. The germline CDR1 and CDR2 sequences are SGHRS and YFSETQ. V trimming: 2 bases; J trimming: 2 bases; junction bases outside the gene matches: 3. The CDR3 nucleotides are TGCGCCAGCAGCTTCGCGACAGGGGCCTACGAGCAGTACTTC. Translating gives CASSFATGAYEQYF.

V and J are TRBV15 and TRBJ1-3; D is unclear. The V gene's germline CDR1 is LNHNV and CDR2 YYDKDF (reference sequence). The CDR3 is made up of 17 amino acids. V was clipped by 0 bases and J by 2 bases, with 14 bases between them. CDR3 in DNA: TGTGCCACCAGCAGAGATGACATGCTAGCTGCTGGAAACACCATATATTTT. It specifies CATSRDDMLAAGNTIYF.

The chain employs TRBV19 and TRBJ1-1; perhaps TRBD1 as D (6 bases). The CDR3 is 15 residues long. Trimming cost V 3 bases and J 1 base, with 12 bases left between them. In germline, CDR1 is LNHDA, CDR2 SQIVND (reference sequence). Here the CDR3 DNA reads TGTGCCAGTAGTATTCGACAGGCCGGGAACACTGAAGCTTTCTTT. It is translated as CASSIRQAGNTEAFF.

The V gene is TRBV6-5, the J gene TRBJ2-7; weak D call: TRBD2 (5 bases). V lost 0 bases, J lost 3 bases, and 12 bases lay in between. This CDR3 has 15 amino acids. The germline CDR1 and CDR2 sequences are MNHEY and SVGAGI. As DNA, the CDR3 is TGTGCCAGCAGTTACTCGGGAGACGTACTCTACGAGCAGTACTTC. It specifies CASSYSGDVLYEQYF.

This clone was observed a single time. This chain uses TRBV4-3 with TRBJ2-3; 15 nucleotides match TRBD2. Germline values: CDR1 LGHNA, CDR2 YSLEER. The CDR3 contains 18 residues. V lost 2 bases and J lost 5; bases outside the gene matches: 8. Here the CDR3 reads CASSQPFRTSGGEDTQYF. The CDR3, as DNA: TGCGCCAGCAGCCAACCTTTCCGGACTAGCGGGGGGGAAGATACGCAGTATTTT.

This clone was recorded a few times. The V and J genes are TRBV6-5 and TRBJ1-6; no reliable D call. Germline-derived CDR1 and CDR2 are MNHEY and SVGAGI. CDR3 length: 14 amino acids. Trimming took 7 bases from V and 9 from J, leaving 16 bases between them. The CDR3 spells CASTRRQDPSPLHF. The CDR3, as DNA: TGTGCCAGCACCCGCCGTCAGGATCCTTCACCCCTCCACTTT.

The chain couples TRBV27 to TRBJ1-5; perhaps TRBD1 as D (5 bases). This CDR3 region has 15 residues. Germline V gene data show CDR1 as MNHEY and CDR2 as SMNVEV (reference sequence). Deletions cut 2 bases from V and 4 bases from J, with 12 bases between. The CDR3 reads CASSLRSAGNQPQHF. CDR3 nucleotide sequence: TGTGCCAGCAGTTTACGTTCGGCAGGGAATCAGCCCCAGCATTTT.

This chain uses TRBV5-1 with TRBJ2-7; 14 nucleotides agree with TRBD2. J gave up 8 bases and V 5 bases, and 12 bases lay outside the gene matches. Germline assignment: CDR1 SGHRS and CDR2 YFSETQ. This CDR3 comprises 16 residues. The CDR3 loop reads CASRPPGLAGEGQQYF. The CDR3 DNA sequence: TGCGCCAGCAGACCTCCGGGACTAGCGGGAGAGGGGCAGCAGTACTTC.

This chain links TRBV5-1 with TRBJ1-2, with D possibly being TRBD1 (6 bases). Trimming stripped 4 bases from V and 4 bases from J, with 17 bases between. The CDR3 contains 15 residues. Per germline, CDR1 SGHRS and CDR2 YFSETQ. The CDR3 sequence: CASSEGGGGSYGYTF. The DNA for the CDR3 is TGCGCCAGCAGCGAGGGGGGCGGGGGCTCCTATGGCTACACCTTC.

The V gene is TRBV5-1, the J gene TRBJ2-3, with 9 nucleotides matching TRBD2. V shed 3 bases, J shed 3 bases, and the junction held 8 bases outside the gene matches. CDR3 length: 16 residues. In germline, CDR1 is SGHRS, CDR2 YFSETQ. CDR3: CASSWASGVRTDTQYF. In nucleotides, the CDR3 is TGCGCCAGCAGCTGGGCTAGCGGGGTTCGTACAGATACGCAGTATTTT. The full variable domain, in which reference TRBV5-1 and TRBJ2-3 provide the parts outside the CDR3, is KAGVTQTPRYLIKTRGQQVTLSCSPISGHRSVSWYQQTPGQGLQFLFEYFSETQRNKGNFPGRFSGRQFSNSRSEMNVSTLELGDSALYLCASSWASGVRTDTQYFGPGTRLTVL.

This sequence joins TRBV10-3 and TRBJ1-1, with a weak D call TRBD1 (5 bases). Trimming cost V 3 bases and J 7 bases, with 12 bases left between them. Germline loops: CDR1 ENHRY, CDR2 SYGVKD. The CDR3 has 13 amino acids. This CDR3 is CAISDLDSIEAFF. Written as DNA, the CDR3 is TGTGCCATCAGTGATCTTGACAGCATTGAAGCTTTCTTT.

As DNA, the CDR3 is TGTGCCAGCAGCAGCGGGGGTAGCGGGCTTCCCGAGCAGTACTTC. As protein: CASSSGGSGLPEQYF. V gene TRBV11-1 combines with J gene TRBJ2-7; 8 nucleotides align to TRBD2. V trimming: 5 bases; J trimming: 6 bases; junction bases outside the gene matches: 12. Looked up from germline, CDR1 is SGHAT and CDR2 is FQDESV (reference sequence). CDR3 length: 15 residues.

The chain employs TRBV2 and TRBJ1-2; D gene ambiguous. V was clipped by 6 bases and J by 6 bases, with 17 bases between them. The germline V gene encodes CDR1 SNHLY and CDR2 FYNNEI. This CDR3 comprises 14 residues. The CDR3 DNA reads as TGTGCCAGCAGCTCGACTGACTGGTTGGATGGCTACACCTTC. It translates to CASSSTDWLDGYTF.

This rearrangement joins TRBV27 to TRBJ1-2, with TRBD1 matching 8 bases. Germline V CDR1 and CDR2: MNHEY, SMNVEV (reference sequence). The CDR3 loop spans 12 amino acids. Unmatched junction bases numbered 4, after V lost 5 bases and J lost 8 bases. Here the CDR3 DNA reads TGTGCCAGCAGTACTACAGGGGGGGGCTACACCTTC. This gives the protein CASSTTGGGYTF.

CDR3 sequence: CASRFLAGGPIEQFF. Here the CDR3 DNA reads TGTGCCAGCAGGTTTCTAGCGGGAGGGCCAATTGAGCAGTTCTTC. V gene TRBV7-2 combines with J gene TRBJ2-1; 12 positions agree with TRBD2. The length of the CDR3 is 15 residues. The junction had 9 bases not matched to a gene; V was cut back by 6 bases and J by 9 bases. Germline V lookup: CDR1 SGHTA, CDR2 FQGNSA.

The rearrangement joins TRBV7-2 to TRBJ1-2; D perhaps matches TRBD1 (6 bases). The CDR3 runs to 14 residues. The germline V and J ends were trimmed by 3 bases and 7 bases, with 15 bases remaining between them. Germline CDR1 SGHTA, CDR2 FQGNSA. CDR3 DNA: TGTGCCAGCAGCTTTCTCGGACAGACCTCTGGCTACACCTTC. Amino acid sequence: CASSFLGQTSGYTF.

V usage is TRBV19 and J usage is TRBJ1-2; 9 bases are a match to TRBD1. The CDR3 loop spans 16 amino acids. Germline V gene sequence: CDR1 LNHDA, CDR2 SQIVND (reference sequence). Germline trimming cut 3 bases from V and 6 bases from J; bases unmatched to any gene: 11. The CDR3 here is CASSMGGQGLVNGYTF. The CDR3 DNA sequence: TGTGCCAGTAGTATGGGGGGACAGGGTCTGGTGAATGGCTACACCTTC.

The V gene is TRBV5-3, the J gene TRBJ1-4; TRBD1 matches 8 bases. TRBV5-3 is an ORF, and what it does is uncertain. V lost 4 bases, J lost 7 bases, and 6 bases stayed unmatched. The length of the CDR3 is 14 residues. CDR3 residues: CARSPDRDGEKLFF. In nucleotides, the CDR3 is TGTGCCAGAAGCCCGGACAGGGACGGTGAAAAACTGTTTTTT.

The rearrangement links TRBV6-5 to TRBJ1-5, with D maybe TRBD1 (6 bases). V shed 6 bases and J shed 4 bases, with 16 bases lying between them. The CDR3 is 15 amino acids. Per the germline V gene, CDR1 is MNHEY and CDR2 is SVGAGI. In DNA form, the CDR3 reads TGTGCCAGCAGCCGAAACAGCAGGGGAAATCAGCCCCAGCATTTT. It yields the protein CASSRNSRGNQPQHF.

This chain connects TRBV5-6 to TRBJ2-1; D possibly corresponds to TRBD1 (5 bases). In germline, CDR1 is SGHDT, CDR2 YYEEEE. V was cut by 4 bases and J by 4 bases, with 15 bases left in between. The CDR3 totals 15 residues. The CDR3 region has the DNA TGTGCCAGCAGCCTGGCAGGGTTCCTATACAATGAGCAGTTCTTC. Residues: CASSLAGFLYNEQFF.

J is TRBJ2-3 and V is TRBV7-6; perhaps TRBD1 as D (5 bases). This CDR3 region has 14 residues. Between the trimmed V and J ends, which lost 4 bases and 6 bases, there was a span of 14 bases. From germline, CDR1 is SGHVS and CDR2 FNYEAQ. CDR3 nucleotide sequence: TGTGCCAGCAGCTCGCCGAATGCAGGGGATACGCAGTATTTT. It specifies CASSSPNAGDTQYF.

The chain couples TRBV6-5 to TRBJ1-1; D might be TRBD1 (5 bases). Germline CDR1 is MNHEY and CDR2 is SVGAGI. CDR3 length equals 14 residues. Trimming removed 4 bases at V and 4 bases at J, with 13 bases between. In nucleotides, the CDR3 is TGTGCCAGCAGTTTCCAGGGTGGGGCCACTGAAGCTTTCTTT. Translating it yields CASSFQGGATEAFF.